This passage covers 16 T cell receptor beta chains from one sample sequenced in a study of blood T cell repertoires in COVID-19. Method: immunoSEQ multiplex PCR; TCRdb's copy keeps in-frame clones and lacks some. Of 60,000 to 85,000 clones listed, more than 75% are singletons. Source material: peripheral blood. Receptors were obtained from an older woman with acute or convalescent COVID-19.

The chain carries TRBV2 and TRBJ1-4, with D hard to call. Germline values: CDR1 SNHLY, CDR2 FYNNEI. The CDR3 runs 14 residues. Trimming shortened V by 1 base and J by 5 bases, and 8 bases separated the two germline ends. The CDR3 DNA reads TGTGCCAGCAGTGAAGGACAACGAAATGAAAAACTGTTTTTT. Its protein is CASSEGQRNEKLFF.

This chain uses TRBV7-9 with TRBJ2-4; the D is unclear. Germline V gene sequence: CDR1 SEHNR, CDR2 FQNEAQ (reference sequence). This CDR3 contains 14 residues. V lost 1 base, J lost 0 bases, and 4 bases lay in between. CDR3 coding DNA: TGTGCCAGCAGCTTAGATCTAGCCAAAAACATTCAGTACTTC. Translation: CASSLDLAKNIQYF.

The rearrangement joins TRBV6-1 to TRBJ2-3; D may be TRBD2 (7 bases). The CDR3 loop spans 16 amino acids. The V gene lost 3 bases and the J gene lost 5 bases, with 18 bases spanning the gap. Germline loops: CDR1 MNHNS, CDR2 SASEGT. This chain's CDR3 is CASSERVGGREDTQYF. CDR3 nucleotide sequence: TGTGCCAGCAGTGAGCGGGTCGGGGGGCGCGAAGATACGCAGTATTTT.

This chain connects TRBV7-6 to TRBJ2-6, with TRBD1 matching over 9 bases. The trim removed 0 bases at V and 0 bases at J, leaving 6 bases unmatched. The CDR3 consists of 19 residues. Germline V gene lookup returns CDR1 SGHVS and CDR2 FNYEAQ. DNA for the CDR3: TGTGCCAGCAGCTTAGCGACGGGACAGGGAGCCTCTGGGGCCAACGTCCTGACTTTC. Its protein is CASSLATGQGASGANVLTF.

The rearrangement links TRBV28 to TRBJ2-7; possibly TRBD1 for D (5 bases). Per the germline V gene, CDR1 is MDHEN and CDR2 is SYDVKM. V was trimmed by 5 bases and J by 0 bases, leaving 11 bases between them. The CDR3 loop spans 14 amino acids. Here the CDR3 reads CASSILDSSYEQYF. As DNA, the CDR3 is TGTGCCAGCAGTATCCTCGACAGCTCCTACGAGCAGTACTTC.

The chain couples TRBV19 to TRBJ2-1; D might be TRBD1 (5 bases). Germline CDR1 reads LNHDA; CDR2 reads SQIVND (reference sequence). Trimming stripped 6 bases from V and 0 bases from J, with 15 bases between. CDR3 length: 16 residues. The CDR3 nucleotides read TGTGCCAGTAGGGGTGGGGCGATAAGCTCCTACAATGAGCAGTTCTTC. The encoded protein is CASRGGAISSYNEQFF.

This clone was picked up one time. The chain combines TRBV7-2 with TRBJ1-6; no clear D. This CDR3 has 14 residues. Trimming removed 3 bases at V and 7 bases at J, with 10 bases between. Germline CDR1 and CDR2: SGHTA and FQGNSA. The CDR3 loop is CASSLRRLNSPLHF. The DNA of the CDR3 is TGTGCCAGCAGCTTGCGGCGGTTGAATTCACCCCTCCACTTT.

The chain couples TRBV30 to TRBJ1-1; no definite D call. V gave up 1 base and J gave up 0 bases, with 9 bases separating them. Germline V lookup: CDR1 GTSNPN, CDR2 SVGIG (reference sequence). The CDR3 is made up of 14 amino acids. The CDR3 nucleotides read TGTGCCTGGAGTGCAAACAATGTGAACACTGAAGCTTTCTTT. Translation gives CAWSANNVNTEAFF.

The chain has TRBV5-5 and TRBJ2-7; possible D gene TRBD1, 6 bases. The CDR3 is 13 amino acids. Germline V gene sequence: CDR1 SGHKS, CDR2 YYEKEE (reference sequence). V lost 5 bases to trimming and J lost 3 bases, with 12 bases between them. DNA of the CDR3: TGTGCCAGCAGGGAGACAGGTGGCTACGAGCAGTACTTC. It encodes CASRETGGYEQYF.

The chain carries TRBV27 and TRBJ2-7, with 8 nucleotides matching TRBD2. V lost 5 bases and J lost 1; bases outside the gene matches: 7. CDR1 is MNHEY, CDR2 SMNVEV, per germline (reference sequence). CDR3 length equals 15 residues. CDR3 nucleotide sequence: TGTGCCAGCAGTGTGGGTAGCGGGGCTTCCTACGAGCAGTACTTC. This sequence encodes CASSVGSGASYEQYF.

The chain recombines TRBV2 with TRBJ2-5; tentatively, D is TRBD2 (6 bases). This CDR3 has 15 amino acids. Germline CDR1 SNHLY, CDR2 FYNNEI. V dropped 5 bases and J dropped 1 base, with 14 bases sitting between them. The CDR3 nucleotides are TGTGCCAGCAGTTCGACTAGACGATTCCAAGAGACCCAGTACTTC. Translating it yields CASSSTRRFQETQYF.

This chain connects TRBV7-2 to TRBJ2-1, with 8 bases fitting TRBD2. The CDR3 runs to 17 residues. V shed 2 bases, J shed 15 bases, and the junction held 21 bases outside the gene matches. Germline values: CDR1 SGHTA, CDR2 FQGNSA. CDR3 sequence (DNA): TGTGCCAGCAGCTTACGGCCACCGGGGACTAGAGATGGCGGGCCGTTCTTC. Residues: CASSLRPPGTRDGGPFF.

The V and J genes are TRBV28 and TRBJ2-7, with 7 bases aligning to TRBD2. This CDR3 contains 14 residues. CDR1 MDHEN and CDR2 SYDVKM come from the germline V gene. Trimming removed 5 bases from V and 3 bases from J; junction bases left unmatched: 7. DNA of the CDR3: TGTGCCAGCAGTGCATCCGGGACTAACTACGAGCAGTACTTC. It specifies CASSASGTNYEQYF.

The rearrangement uses TRBV27 and TRBJ2-2; 7 bases are shared with TRBD2. J lost 2 bases, V lost 8 bases, and 8 bases had no gene match. The CDR3 is 15 residues long. The V gene's germline CDR1 is MNHEY and CDR2 SMNVEV (reference sequence). The CDR3: CASGHRDYNTGELFF. CDR3 sequence (DNA): TGTGCCAGCGGTCACCGGGACTATAACACCGGGGAGCTGTTTTTT.

The rearrangement links TRBV25-1 to TRBJ2-2; TRBD2 might be the D (5 bases). In germline, CDR1 is MGHDK, CDR2 SYGVNS. V lost 3 bases and J lost 4, with 21 bases in between. The CDR3 runs to 18 residues. DNA for the CDR3: TGTGCCAGCAGTGAGGTGGGAGACCCCAGACCAGGCACCGGGGAGCTGTTTTTT. Its translation is CASSEVGDPRPGTGELFF.

The V gene is TRBV7-2, the J gene TRBJ2-1; 9 bases match TRBD2. J was trimmed by 10 bases and V by 2 bases; bases with no gene match: 18. The CDR3 is made up of 18 amino acids. Germline V lookup: CDR1 SGHTA, CDR2 FQGNSA. Here the CDR3 reads CASSLKGVAGALGSEQFF. In nucleotides, the CDR3 is TGTGCCAGCAGCTTAAAGGGGGTAGCGGGGGCGTTGGGGTCCGAGCAGTTCTTC.